This record concerns one TCR beta chain sequence. Its antigen is still unknown. This CDR3 comprises 13 residues. V was pared by 0 bases and J by 9 bases, with 12 bases between. Germline CDR1 and CDR2: GTSNPN and SVGIG (reference sequence). The data are from a study of PD-L1 blockade in urothelial cancer. Study context: Atezolizumab (1,200 mg intravenously every 3 weeks) began in about 2014 for patients. Patients had undergone 0 to 3 prior chemotherapy regimens. Blood samples contained a median about 130,000 T cells. Findings and limits, study-wide: Better progression-free and overall survival followed lower pretreatment blood clonality.

Repertoires were generated with immunoSEQ multiplex PCR, while TCRdb's copy carries only in-frame clones and drops some. The table has tens of thousands of clones, about 86% seen once. The sequencing used PBMCs, collected around atezolizumab (anti-PD-L1) treatment. The chain carries TRBV30 and TRBJ2-1, with D perhaps matching TRBD1 (5 bases). This TCR was sampled from a man between 45 and 60 years old with urothelial cancer. CDR3 sequence (DNA): TGTGCCTGGAGTGTTCTAGGGGTGGGTGAGCAGTTCTTC. This encodes CAWSVLGVGEQFF.